Below, 17 T cell receptor beta chains from the same sample are listed, as sequenced in a study of control samples from healthy donors and cancer patients. The method was immunoSEQ multiplex PCR; TCRdb's version includes in-frame clones alone and lacks a portion of them. The sample lists about 170,000 clones, around 93% occurring once. Sequenced input: blood. The receptors come from a woman aged 60-70 years in good health.

The V and J genes are TRBV9 and TRBJ1-1, with D maybe TRBD1 (6 bases). Trimming removed 0 bases at V and 1 base at J, with 7 bases between. Germline CDR1 SGDLS, CDR2 YYNGEE. CDR3 size: 14 residues. CDR3 loop: CASSVGGANTEAFF. CDR3 nucleotide sequence: TGTGCCAGCAGCGTAGGGGGGGCGAACACTGAAGCTTTCTTT.

This clone occurred once. This chain links TRBV19 with TRBJ2-7; 14 bases map to TRBD2. The V gene end was trimmed by 8 bases and the J gene end by 3 bases; junction bases not matched to a gene: 0. Germline V lookup: CDR1 LNHDA, CDR2 SQIVND (reference sequence). The CDR3 loop spans 13 amino acids. The CDR3, as DNA: TGTGCCAGTGGGACTAGCGGGAGCTACGAGCAGTACTTC. This sequence encodes CASGTSGSYEQYF.

In its sample, this clone was seen once. V gene TRBV6-2 or TRBV6-3 combines with J gene TRBJ2-5, with 7 bases aligning to TRBD2. The trim removed 1 base at V and 0 bases at J, leaving 8 bases unmatched. Germline values: CDR1 MNHEY, CDR2 SVGEGT. The CDR3 runs to 17 residues. CDR3 nucleotide sequence: TGTGCCAGCAGTTACTTGACTAGCCTCCGGTACCAAGAGACCCAGTACTTC. It codes for CASSYLTSLRYQETQYF.

V and J are TRBV25-1 and TRBJ2-7; no reliable D call. CDR3 length: 12 residues. The ends were cut back, 1 base at V and 6 bases at J, with 7 bases in the middle. Germline lookup yields CDR1 MGHDK and CDR2 SYGVNS. The CDR3 DNA is TGTGCCAGCAGTGAATGGAGTGGCGAGCAGTACTTC. Encoded protein: CASSEWSGEQYF.

The chain joins TRBV15 to TRBJ2-7; D gene uncertain. Deletions cut 3 bases from V and 0 bases from J, with 12 bases between. The germline V gene has CDR1 LNHNV and CDR2 YYDKDF (reference sequence). The length of the CDR3 is 15 residues. CDR3 in amino acids: CATSRNRAGSYEQYF. The CDR3 DNA follows: TGTGCCACCAGCAGGAATCGAGCCGGCTCCTACGAGCAGTACTTC.

V is TRBV5-4 and J is TRBJ1-1; D is perhaps TRBD1 (6 bases). The germline gives CDR1 SGHNT, CDR2 YYREEE (reference sequence). The CDR3 sequence is 13 residues long. The germline V and J ends were trimmed by 5 bases and 1 base, with 9 bases remaining between them. CDR3 bases: TGTGCCAGCAGGTCGACAGGGAACACTGAAGCTTTCTTT. Translating gives CASRSTGNTEAFF.

This chain uses TRBV28 with TRBJ1-1; 7 bases are shared with TRBD1. Germline-derived CDR1 and CDR2 are MDHEN and SYDVKM. This CDR3 comprises 13 residues. The trim removed 7 bases at V and 7 bases at J, leaving 9 bases unmatched. The CDR3 spells CASTPPRQGEAFF. The CDR3 nucleotides read TGTGCCAGCACTCCCCCGAGACAGGGTGAAGCTTTCTTT.

This chain connects TRBV3-1 (or the pseudogene TRBV3-2) to TRBJ1-2, with D maybe TRBD1 (5 bases). CDR1 is LGHDT and CDR2 is YNNKEL in the germline V gene (reference sequence). Trimming stripped 2 bases from V and 2 bases from J, with 9 bases between. The CDR3 contains 14 residues. Here the CDR3 reads CASSQLRQNYGYTF. The DNA of the CDR3 is TGTGCCAGCAGCCAATTAAGACAGAACTATGGCTACACCTTC.

The rearrangement links TRBV6-2 or TRBV6-3 to TRBJ1-3; 7 bases agree with TRBD1. Unmatched junction bases numbered 9, after V lost 0 bases and J lost 4 bases. Germline V gene data show CDR1 as MNHEY and CDR2 as SVGEGT. This CDR3 has 17 residues. The CDR3 region is CASSYSRTGPGGNTIYF. Here the CDR3 DNA reads TGTGCCAGCAGTTACTCGAGGACAGGACCTGGGGGAAACACCATATATTTT.

The V and J genes are TRBV7-8 and TRBJ2-7; D tentatively reads TRBD1 or TRBD2 (5 bases each). This CDR3 comprises 16 residues. Germline V gives CDR1 SGHVS, CDR2 FQNEAQ. With 5 bases removed from V and 2 bases from J, the gap between germline ends came to 19 bases. The CDR3 DNA reads TGTGCCAGCAGCGCGGCGAGGGACCGATTCGCCTACGAGCAGTACTTC. Amino acid sequence: CASSAARDRFAYEQYF.

The chain recombines TRBV11-3 with TRBJ2-3; 10 positions agree with TRBD2. This CDR3 comprises 16 residues. V was pared by 5 bases and J by 4 bases, with 9 bases of the junction left unmatched. The V gene's germline CDR1 is SGHNT and CDR2 YENEEA. This chain's CDR3 is CASSARSGGASDTQYF. As DNA, the CDR3 is TGTGCCAGCAGCGCGAGAAGCGGGGGGGCATCAGATACGCAGTATTTT.

The V gene is TRBV7-2, the J gene TRBJ2-2, with a possible D match to TRBD2 (6 bases). V was cut by 1 base and J by 5 bases, with 11 bases left in between. CDR1 is SGHTA, CDR2 FQGNSA, per germline. This CDR3 is 15 amino acids long. In nucleotides, the CDR3 is TGTGCCAGCAGCTTAGTGGCGGGGCAGACCGGGGAGCTGTTTTTT. Translation: CASSLVAGQTGELFF.

The rearrangement uses TRBV4-1 and TRBJ1-1; a weak D match, TRBD1 (6 bases). With 0 bases removed from V and 1 base from J, the gap between germline ends came to 12 bases. Germline V gene lookup returns CDR1 MGHRA and CDR2 YSYEKL. CDR3 length: 16 amino acids. The CDR3 is CASSQDAGTPNTEAFF. CDR3 coding DNA: TGCGCCAGCAGCCAAGATGCCGGGACACCGAACACTGAAGCTTTCTTT.

This chain uses TRBV28 with TRBJ1-2, with TRBD1 as a possible D gene (6 bases). Trimming left V 6 bases short and J 2 bases short, with 13 bases between. This CDR3 spans 14 amino acids. Germline V lookup: CDR1 MDHEN, CDR2 SYDVKM. CDR3 protein: CASRTPGQNYGYTF. The DNA for the CDR3 is TGTGCCAGCAGGACACCGGGACAAAACTATGGCTACACCTTC.

The chain employs TRBV18 and TRBJ2-7; TRBD2 matches 8 bases. V lost 5 bases, J lost 3 bases, and 6 bases stayed unmatched. The CDR3 is 14 amino acids. The germline V gene has CDR1 KGHSH and CDR2 LQKENI. The CDR3 coding sequence is TGTGCCAGCTCAGTCGGGGGGGGCCTCTACGAGCAGTACTTC. It translates to CASSVGGGLYEQYF.

This clone was detected once. The chain has TRBV4-1 and TRBJ1-2; D is unclear. The CDR3 runs 15 residues. CDR1 and CDR2 (germline): MGHRA, YSYEKL. The germline V and J ends were trimmed by 3 bases and 2 bases, with 13 bases remaining between them. CDR3 in DNA: TGCGCCAGCAGCCAGTGGGCAGGCGCGAACTATGGCTACACCTTC. This translates into CASSQWAGANYGYTF.

J is TRBJ2-5 and V is TRBV6-2 or TRBV6-3; tentative D call: TRBD1 (5 bases). Germline CDR1 reads MNHEY; CDR2 reads SVGEGT. This CDR3 is built from 12 residues. Trimming stripped 4 bases from V and 5 bases from J, with 8 bases between. CDR3 coding DNA: TGTGCCAGCAGTTCACAGGCTGAGACCCAGTACTTC. Translating gives CASSSQAETQYF.